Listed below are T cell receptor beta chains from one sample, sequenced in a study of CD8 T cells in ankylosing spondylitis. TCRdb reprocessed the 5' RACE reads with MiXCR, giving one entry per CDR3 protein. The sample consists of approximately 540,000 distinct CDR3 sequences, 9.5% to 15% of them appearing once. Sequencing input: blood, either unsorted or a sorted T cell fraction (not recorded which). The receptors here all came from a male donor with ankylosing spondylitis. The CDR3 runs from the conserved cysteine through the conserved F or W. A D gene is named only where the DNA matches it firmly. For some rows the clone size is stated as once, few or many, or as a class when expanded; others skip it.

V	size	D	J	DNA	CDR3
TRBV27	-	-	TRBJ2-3	TGTGCCAGCAGGACTAGGGAGGATACGCAGTATTTT	CASRTREDTQYF
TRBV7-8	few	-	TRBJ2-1	TGTGCCAGCAATCCCAAACCAGGGAATCCTGAGCAGTTCTTC	CASNPKPGNPEQFF
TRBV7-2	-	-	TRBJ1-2	TGTGCCAGCAGCAGGAGGGCAAAAAACTATGGCTACACCTTC	CASSRRAKNYGYTF
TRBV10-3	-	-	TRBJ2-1	TGTGCCATCAGTGCGGGGCGGGCTAGCCAGGGGTACAATGAGCAGTTCTTC	CAISAGRASQGYNEQFF
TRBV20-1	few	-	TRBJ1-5	TGCAGTGCTGCCGGGACAAGCAATCAGCCCCAGCATTTT	CSAAGTSNQPQHF
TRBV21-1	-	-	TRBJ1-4	TGTGCCAGCAGCAAACTCGGACAGAAAAAGCATAATGAAAAACTGTTTTTT	CASSKLGQKKHNEKLFF
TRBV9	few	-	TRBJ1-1	TGTGCCAGCAGCGTAGTTCCAGAAGCCAACACTGAAGCTTTCTTT	CASSVVPEANTEAFF
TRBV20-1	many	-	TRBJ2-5	TGCAGTGCTAGAGATCCATTTAGCGGAGGGGGAGAGACCCAGTACTTC	CSARDPFSGGGETQYF
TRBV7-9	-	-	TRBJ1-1	TGTGCCAGCAGCTTCACTCCTCAGCGGACTGAAGCTTTCTTT	CASSFTPQRTEAFF
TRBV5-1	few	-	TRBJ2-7	TGCGCCAGCAGCTTGGTCAGCTCCAACTACGAGCAGTACTTC	CASSLVSSNYEQYF
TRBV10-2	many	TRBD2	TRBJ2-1	TGCGCAGCGGCACTAGCGGAAGAGCAGTTCTTC	CAAALAEEQFF
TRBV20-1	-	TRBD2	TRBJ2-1	TGCAGTGCTCCGCAGCGGGAGGCGTTTTACAATGAGCAGTTCTTC	CSAPQREAFYNEQFF
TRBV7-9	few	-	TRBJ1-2	TGTGCCAGCAGCTTAGGAGTCCCCCCCACCGCGGACGGCTACACCTTC	CASSLGVPPTADGYTF
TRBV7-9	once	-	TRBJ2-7	TGTGCCAGCAGCGTAGGCATCTACGAGCAGTACTTC	CASSVGIYEQYF
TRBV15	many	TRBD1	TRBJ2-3	TGTGCCACCAGCAGAGGCCTTCTGGGGACAGCCACAGATACGCAGTATTTT	CATSRGLLGTATDTQYF
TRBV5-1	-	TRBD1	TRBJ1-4	TGCGCCAGCAGCCGAAAGGGAGGGGGCGATGAAAAACTGTTTTTT	CASSRKGGGDEKLFF
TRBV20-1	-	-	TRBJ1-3	TGCAGTGCTAGATCCCTGGATCCCGCCTCTGGAAACACCATATATTTT	CSARSLDPASGNTIYF
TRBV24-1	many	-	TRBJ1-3	TGTGCCACCAGTGATCCCAGGACAGCTGGAAACACCATATATTTT	CATSDPRTAGNTIYF
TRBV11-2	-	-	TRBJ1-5	TGTGCCAGCAGCACCATAAATCAGCCCCAGCATTTT	CASSTINQPQHF